This T cell receptor beta chain came from a study of T cell responses to AZD1222 COVID-19 vaccine. Findings and limits, study-wide: Mapped onto spike, vaccine-associated CD4 TCRs spanned it and were dominant at 160-218 and 743-854. In the spike-specific TCR repertoire, nearly half reportedly target unmutated variant regions.

Concerning this clone itself: Its antigen is unidentified.

Data came from immunoSEQ multiplex PCR; TCRdb stores just in-frame clones and leaves some out. The repertoire has more than 95,000 clones, 85% to 90% of them found once; the top ten carry roughly 2.6%. V was shortened by 0 bases and J by 1 base, with 19 bases between the two germline ends. This CDR3 contains 19 residues. The chain uses TRBV23-1 and TRBJ2-1; tentative D call: TRBD1 (6 bases). TRBV23-1 is an open reading frame, and its role is uncertain. The source of this sequence is an adult in good health. The source material was peripheral blood, sampled on day 0 of AZD1222 vaccination. CDR3 DNA sequence: TGCGCCAGCAGTCAATCGGCAGGGGATGGAGATAGTTCCTACAATGAGCAGTTCTTC. Its translation is CASSQSAGDGDSSYNEQFF.